This T cell receptor (beta chain) comes out of a study of T cell repertoires in cytomegalovirus infection. General study results and limits: The ex vivo response showed dominance by HLA-C-restricted CMV-specific TCR beta clonotypes. Totalled public TCR beta family frequency picked out people who carried CMV plus the relevant HLA.

In regard to this clonotype: As yet, its antigen is unknown.

V dropped 5 bases and J dropped 0 bases, with 14 bases sitting between them. Germline values: CDR1 SGHRS, CDR2 YFSETQ. The CDR3 sequence is 16 residues long. A single record per CDR3 protein comes from TCRdb applying MiXCR to the reads. The table includes a few hundred thousand distinct CDR3 sequences, 22% detected once. Material for sequencing was CD8+ T cells from PBMCs. This sequence was found in a human donor in good health (CMV status not recorded). Some clones in this sample may be carry-over from other donors' samples. The rearrangement joins TRBV5-1 to TRBJ2-2; the D gene is possibly TRBD2 (5 bases). The CDR3 loop is CASRGSDPTNTGELFF. The CDR3 bases are TGCGCCAGCAGAGGTAGCGATCCCACGAACACCGGGGAGCTGTTTTTT.